The rows below give T cell receptor beta chains drawn from one sample of a study of brain T cells in children with intractable seizures. Measured with immunoSEQ multiplex PCR; TCRdb has only the in-frame clones, and not every one. The sample has a few hundred thousand clones, 93% seen once; the top ten hold 5% to 7%. Sequenced material: peripheral blood, taken 5 to 6 months after surgery. These receptors all come from a boy under two years old with tuberous sclerosis and intractable seizures. CDR3s include the opening cysteine and the closing phenylalanine or tryptophan. The D gene is left open where the match is weak. Clone size is not always given. Where it is, it says once, few, many or a class for expanded clones.

>TRBJ1-1|few|15|TRBV7-6|TRBD1
CASSSTQGMNTEAFF
TGTGCCAGCAGCTCGACACAGGGGATGAACACTGAAGCTTTCTTT
>TRBJ1-2|-|13|TRBV29-1|-
CSVETGARSGYTF
TGCAGCGTTGAAACGGGCGCCCGATCTGGGTACACCTTC
>TRBJ2-7|-|14|TRBV7-6|-
CASSKSGFSYEQYF
TGTGCCAGCAGTAAGTCAGGTTTCTCCTACGAGCAGTACTTC
>TRBJ1-4|-|18|TRBV2|TRBD1
CARSERRDRQRGNEKLFF
TGTGCCAGAAGTGAAAGGCGGGACAGGCAAAGGGGTAATGAAAAACTGTTTTTT
>TRBJ1-1|-|12|TRBV5-4|-
CASSSQGPEAFF
TGTGCCAGCAGCTCACAGGGCCCTGAAGCTTTCTTT
>TRBJ1-1|-|14|TRBV5-1|-
CASSLRLSDTEAFF
TGCGCCAGCAGCCTCCGCCTTTCGGACACTGAAGCTTTCTTT
>TRBJ2-6|-|17|TRBV10-3|-
CAISESVSLSGANVLTF
TGTGCCATCAGTGAGTCTGTCAGCCTCTCTGGGGCCAACGTCCTGACTTTC
>TRBJ2-7|-|13|TRBV6-5|TRBD1
CASNKGTGYEQYF
TGTGCCAGCAATAAAGGGACAGGCTACGAGCAGTACTTC
>TRBJ2-4|-|14|TRBV28|TRBD1
CASSAGTGGNIQYF
TGTGCCAGCAGTGCAGGGACAGGGGGGAACATTCAGTACTTC
>TRBJ2-7|-|12|TRBV30|-
CAWKESRFEQYF
TGTGCCTGGAAAGAAAGCAGGTTCGAGCAGTACTTC
>TRBJ2-7|-|16|TRBV7-6|TRBD1
CASSLGADKGAHEQYF
TGTGCCAGCAGCTTAGGTGCGGACAAGGGGGCCCACGAGCAGTACTTC
>TRBJ1-5|-|14|TRBV19|-
CATRGTHSNQPQHF
TGTGCCACCCGAGGCACTCATAGCAATCAGCCCCAGCATTTT
>TRBJ2-2|-|16|TRBV11-3|-
CASSLVNLANTGELFF
TGTGCCAGCAGCTTAGTAAACCTAGCAAACACCGGGGAGCTGTTTTTT
>TRBJ2-1|-|12|TRBV30|-
CAWSVRSDEQFF
TGTGCCTGGAGTGTAAGGAGTGATGAGCAGTTCTTC
>TRBJ2-3|-|15|TRBV18|TRBD1
CASHPGTGGTDTQYF
TGTGCCAGCCACCCAGGGACAGGGGGCACAGATACGCAGTATTTT
>TRBJ2-5|-|15|TRBV14|-
CASSQRRGRQETQYF
TGTGCCAGCAGCCAAAGGCGGGGTAGACAAGAGACCCAGTACTTC
>TRBJ2-3|-|16|TRBV29-1|-
CSVDVPWEPSTDTQYF
TGCAGCGTTGATGTCCCATGGGAGCCTAGCACAGATACGCAGTATTTT
>TRBJ2-1|-|15|TRBV6-6|TRBD2
CASSSRGLAGNEQFF
TGTGCCAGCAGTTCGCGGGGACTAGCGGGGAATGAGCAGTTCTTC
>TRBJ2-7|-|14|TRBV19|-
CASSNGLPAYEQYF
TGTGCCAGTAGTAACGGACTACCCGCCTACGAGCAGTACTTC
>TRBJ2-6|-|13|TRBV5-4|TRBD1
CASSWDRENVLTF
TGTGCCAGCTCATGGGACAGGGAAAACGTCCTGACTTTC
>TRBJ2-1|-|17|TRBV19|-
CASSDPGFRSSYNEQFF
TGTGCCAGTAGTGACCCGGGATTCAGGAGCTCCTACAATGAGCAGTTCTTC
>TRBJ2-7|-|14|TRBV11-2|-
CASSLETRIYEQYF
TGTGCCAGCAGCTTAGAAACTCGTATCTACGAGCAGTACTTC
>TRBJ1-2|-|13|TRBV9|-
CASSVDGGYGYTF
TGTGCCAGCAGCGTAGATGGGGGCTATGGCTACACCTTC
>TRBJ1-2|-|13|TRBV12-3/TRBV12-4|-
CASRRQGNYGYTF
TGTGCCAGCAGGCGTCAGGGGAACTATGGCTACACCTTC
>TRBJ2-1|-|15|TRBV7-3|TRBD1
CASSLNRDRVNEQFF
TGTGCCAGCAGCTTAAATCGGGACAGGGTAAATGAGCAGTTCTTC
>TRBJ1-2|few|15|TRBV6-5|TRBD1
CASSYSGQNNYGYTF
TGTGCCAGCAGTTACTCGGGACAGAATAACTATGGCTACACCTTC
>TRBJ1-3|-|16|TRBV6-1|-
CASSEPTRGSGNTIYF
TGTGCCAGCAGTGAACCGACTCGGGGCTCTGGAAACACCATATATTTT
>TRBJ1-1|-|12|TRBV19|-
CASSLFGAEAFF
TGTGCCAGTAGTCTTTTCGGGGCTGAAGCTTTCTTT
>TRBJ1-2|-|13|TRBV12-3/TRBV12-4|-
CASSHGQSYGYTF
TGTGCCAGCAGTCACGGACAGAGCTATGGCTACACCTTC
>TRBJ2-3|-|18|TRBV7-9|TRBD2
CASSGDGSWAGGADTQYF
TGTGCCAGCAGCGGCGACGGAAGCTGGGCGGGAGGTGCAGATACGCAGTATTTT
>TRBJ1-2|-|13|TRBV14|-
CASSQGGDGGYTF
TGTGCCAGCAGCCAAGGGGGCGATGGTGGCTACACCTTC
>TRBJ2-7|-|11|TRBV6-2/TRBV6-3|-
CASSHVGEQYF
TGTGCCAGCAGCCACGTCGGGGAGCAGTACTTC
>TRBJ2-1|-|13|TRBV19|TRBD2
CASRGSRANEQFF
TGTGCCAGTCGCGGGAGTAGGGCCAATGAGCAGTTCTTC
>TRBJ2-7|-|12|TRBV27|-
CASSPGGYEQYF
TGTGCCAGCAGTCCTGGCGGATACGAGCAGTACTTC
>TRBJ1-1|-|13|TRBV29-1|-
CSVDQAPNTEAFF
TGCAGCGTTGATCAGGCCCCGAACACTGAAGCTTTCTTT
>TRBJ1-4|-|15|TRBV7-9|-
CASSLERPLNEKLFF
TGTGCCAGCAGCTTAGAAAGGCCCCTTAATGAAAAACTGTTTTTT
>TRBJ2-1|-|14|TRBV2|TRBD2
CASCWTSGYNEQFF
TGTGCCAGCTGCTGGACTAGCGGCTACAATGAGCAGTTCTTC
>TRBJ2-1|-|15|TRBV2|TRBD2
CASSAHSGGADEQFF
TGTGCCAGCAGTGCACATAGCGGGGGGGCTGATGAGCAGTTCTTC
>TRBJ2-7|-|14|TRBV7-2|-
CASSLDRVAYEQYF
TGTGCCAGCAGCTTAGACAGGGTGGCCTACGAGCAGTACTTC
>TRBJ1-6|-|13|TRBV7-9|-
CASSLAGNSPLHF
TGTGCCAGCAGCCTGGCAGGGAATTCACCCCTCCACTTT